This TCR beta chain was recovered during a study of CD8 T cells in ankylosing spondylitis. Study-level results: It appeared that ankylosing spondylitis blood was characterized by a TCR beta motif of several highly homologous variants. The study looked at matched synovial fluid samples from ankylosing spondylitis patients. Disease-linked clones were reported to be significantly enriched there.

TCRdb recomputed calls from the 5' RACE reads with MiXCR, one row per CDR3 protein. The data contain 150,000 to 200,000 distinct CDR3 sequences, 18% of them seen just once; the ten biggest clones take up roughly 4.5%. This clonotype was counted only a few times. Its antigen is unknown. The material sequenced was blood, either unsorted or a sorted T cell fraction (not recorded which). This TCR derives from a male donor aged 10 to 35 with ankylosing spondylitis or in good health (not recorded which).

The CDR3 loop is CASSPLLTEEQFF. The CDR3 nucleotides read TGTGCCAGCTCACCACTACTGACCGAAGAGCAGTTCTTC. The chain couples TRBV18 to TRBJ2-1, with D hard to call. V lost 1 base and J 10 bases, leaving 11 bases between the germline ends. This CDR3 is built from 13 residues. The germline CDR1 and CDR2 sequences are KGHSH and LQKENI.